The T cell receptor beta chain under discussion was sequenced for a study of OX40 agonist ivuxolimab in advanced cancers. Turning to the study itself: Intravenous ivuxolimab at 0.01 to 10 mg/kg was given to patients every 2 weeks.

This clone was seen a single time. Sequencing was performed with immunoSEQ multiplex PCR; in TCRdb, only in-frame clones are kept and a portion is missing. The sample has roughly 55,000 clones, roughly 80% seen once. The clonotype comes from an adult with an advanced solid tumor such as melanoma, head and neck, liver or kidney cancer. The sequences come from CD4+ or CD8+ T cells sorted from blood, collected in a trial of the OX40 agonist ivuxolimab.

In DNA form, the CDR3 reads TGTGCCAGCAGCTTAATAGCTCCCCGGGGAGTGACTGAAGCTTTCTTT. Encoded protein: CASSLIAPRGVTEAFF. This chain connects TRBV7-2 to TRBJ1-1; no clear D gene. The V and J ends lost 2 bases and 5 bases respectively, with 18 bases between them. This CDR3 spans 16 amino acids. The germline CDR1 and CDR2 sequences are SGHTA and FQGNSA.